This TCR beta chain was documented in a study of CXCR3-negative and CXCR3-positive naive CD8 T cells. Study as a whole: A total of about 135 million TRB reads was generated, with about 1.5 +/- 0.3 million per library.

Overall study results and limits: CXCR3-positive naive cells had TRB CDR3s that were more hydrophobic than CXCR3-negative naive cells had.

As to this clonotype: The antigen is unknown.

The authors made the TRB cDNA libraries by 5' RACE using UMI labels. TCRdb reanalyzed the 5' RACE reads, giving one entry per CDR3 protein sequence and no DNA. This sample's table has more than 75,000 distinct CDR3 sequences. The length of the CDR3 is 16 residues. The sample consisted of naive CXCR3+ CD8+ T cells from blood. This sample's subset: CD45RO-CCR7+CD27+CD95- naive CD8+ T cells expressing CXCR3 (TNR3+). This TCR derives from a human donor in good health. Some clones in this sample may be carry-over from other donors' samples. V usage is TRBV23-1 and J usage is TRBJ2-1. TRBV23-1 is designated an ORF whose function remains uncertain. The CDR3 spells CASSLQKTSSYNEQFF.